This entry lists 23 T cell receptor beta chains sequenced from one sample in a study of OX40 agonist ivuxolimab in advanced cancers. Assay: immunoSEQ multiplex PCR; the TCRdb copy retains only in-frame clones and omits some. Here the sample spans roughly 90,000 clones, approximately 94% being singletons. The specimen was CD4+ or CD8+ T cells sorted from blood, collected in a trial of the OX40 agonist ivuxolimab. These receptors were collected from an adult with an advanced solid tumor such as melanoma, head and neck, liver or kidney cancer.

The J gene is TRBJ1-2, the V gene TRBV5-6; 8 bases are a match to TRBD1. The germline V gene encodes CDR1 SGHDT and CDR2 YYEEEE. The V gene end was trimmed by 4 bases and the J gene end by 8 bases; junction bases not matched to a gene: 19. The CDR3 consists of 17 residues. As DNA, the CDR3 is TGTGCCAGCAGCCCAACCGGGACAGGCGCCCTTTCGGGGGGCTACACCTTC. Its protein is CASSPTGTGALSGGYTF.

This clone has just one count. The genes are TRBV7-2 and TRBJ2-3; 8 bases line up with TRBD2. Per the germline V gene, CDR1 is SGHTA and CDR2 is FQGNSA. The CDR3 has 15 amino acids. V shed 2 bases and J 2 bases; nucleotides not matched to a gene: 3. Here the CDR3 reads CASSLTGGATDTQYF. CDR3 bases: TGTGCCAGCAGCTTAACGGGGGGGGCCACAGATACGCAGTATTTT.

This clone occurred once. J is TRBJ1-4 and V is TRBV30, with a weak D call TRBD1 (6 bases). Trimming removed 0 bases from V and 6 bases from J, with 8 bases in between. There are 13 residues in the CDR3. Germline V gives CDR1 GTSNPN, CDR2 SVGIG (reference sequence). The DNA of the CDR3 is TGTGCCTGGAGTGTCTCAGGGGATGAAAAACTGTTTTTT. This encodes CAWSVSGDEKLFF.

The V and J genes are TRBV5-1 and TRBJ1-5, with D uncertain. This CDR3 comprises 15 residues. Trimming removed 0 bases at V and 5 bases at J, with 12 bases between. Germline-derived CDR1 and CDR2 are SGHRS and YFSETQ. The chain's CDR3 is CASSLEGGGDQPQHF. The CDR3 DNA sequence: TGCGCCAGCAGCTTGGAGGGTGGTGGCGATCAGCCCCAGCATTTT.

This clone came up once. V and J are TRBV15 and TRBJ1-1; no clear D. Germline CDR1 and CDR2: LNHNV and YYDKDF (reference sequence). V lost 8 bases to trimming and J lost 0 bases, with 19 bases between them. CDR3 length equals 16 residues. The chain's CDR3 is CATSPLSAGMNTEAFF. The DNA of the CDR3 is TGTGCCACCTCTCCACTATCTGCAGGTATGAACACTGAAGCTTTCTTT.

The J gene is TRBJ2-7, the V gene TRBV5-6, with D perhaps matching TRBD2 (7 bases). The CDR3 covers 13 residues. V lost 2 bases and J 3 bases, leaving 9 bases between the germline ends. CDR1 SGHDT and CDR2 YYEEEE come from the germline V gene. The CDR3, as DNA: TGTGCCAGCAGCTTCGGGGGGCTCTACGAGCAGTACTTC. It encodes CASSFGGLYEQYF.

This chain connects TRBV5-4 to TRBJ1-1, with a possible D match to TRBD1 (6 bases). The CDR3 extends over 15 amino acids. CDR1 is SGHNT, CDR2 YYREEE, per germline (reference sequence). V lost 4 bases, J lost 0 bases, and 13 bases lay in between. The CDR3 spells CASSPDSLMNTEAFF. CDR3 nucleotides: TGTGCCAGCAGCCCGGACAGTCTCATGAACACTGAAGCTTTCTTT.

CDR3 coding DNA: TGTGCCAGCAGTGAAGAGGACAGGGTTGGTGAAAAACTGTTTTTT. Protein: CASSEEDRVGEKLFF. The chain uses TRBV25-1 and TRBJ1-4; 8 positions agree with TRBD1. Germline values: CDR1 MGHDK, CDR2 SYGVNS. J gave up 7 bases and V 2 bases, and 6 bases lay outside the gene matches. The CDR3 runs 15 residues.

This clone was observed a handful of times. CDR3 region: CARSSGTQDTF. The CDR3 coding sequence is TGTGCCAGATCCTCCGGGACACAGGACACCTTC. This rearrangement joins TRBV2 to TRBJ1-2; possibly TRBD1 for D (6 bases). Per the germline V gene, CDR1 is SNHLY and CDR2 is FYNNEI. The CDR3 contains 11 residues. Trimming took 9 bases from V and 12 from J, leaving 17 bases between them.

This chain connects TRBV6-5 to TRBJ1-2; 9 positions match TRBD1. CDR3 length equals 14 residues. V was pared by 3 bases and J by 4 bases, with 3 bases of the junction left unmatched. Germline assignment: CDR1 MNHEY and CDR2 SVGAGI. The CDR3 region has the DNA TGTGCCAGCAGTTATGGGGACAGGGCCTATGGCTACACCTTC. Protein product: CASSYGDRAYGYTF.

V usage is TRBV5-4 and J usage is TRBJ2-7; D uncertain. Germline lookup yields CDR1 SGHNT and CDR2 YYREEE (reference sequence). Trimming pared 2 bases from V and 2 bases from J, leaving 11 bases between. The CDR3 totals 14 residues. The CDR3 coding sequence is TGTGCCAGCAGCTTATGGGGTTCTGCCTACGAGCAGTACTTC. This codes for CASSLWGSAYEQYF.

The genes are TRBV19 and TRBJ1-5; the D is unclear. The ends were cut back, 5 bases at V and 1 base at J, with 12 bases in the middle. The germline gives CDR1 LNHDA, CDR2 SQIVND (reference sequence). CDR3 length: 15 residues. CDR3 in DNA: TGTGCCAGTAGTCTCTACTTGGAAAGCAATCAGCCCCAGCATTTT. It is translated as CASSLYLESNQPQHF.

This chain joins TRBV19 and TRBJ2-5; 8 nucleotides match TRBD1. The DNA end is a closer match to TRBJ2-7, so the J assignment may be wrong. Germline-derived CDR1 and CDR2 are LNHDA and SQIVND (reference sequence). This CDR3 has 12 amino acids. As DNA, the CDR3 is TGTGCCACCAGGGACAGGAGCTACGAGCAGTACTTC. This encodes CATRDRSYEQYF.

This clone was counted once. This chain joins TRBV9 and TRBJ1-1; 9 bases line up with TRBD1. This CDR3 spans 15 amino acids. The J segment lost 6 bases and the V segment lost 4 bases, leaving 10 bases of the junction unmatched. Germline loops: CDR1 SGDLS, CDR2 YYNGEE. The CDR3, as DNA: TGTGCCAGCAGCCCCCCCGGGACAGGGATCTCTGAAGCTTTCTTT. Its protein product is CASSPPGTGISEAFF. Combining the CDR3 with reference TRBV9 and TRBJ1-1 gives the whole variable domain DSGVTQTPKHLITATGQRVTLRCSPRSGDLSVYWYQQSLDQGLQFLIQYYNGEERAKGNILERFSAQQFPDLHSELNLSSLELGDSALYFCASSPPGTGISEAFFGQGTRLTVV.

Only one count was recorded for this clone. The chain employs TRBV27 and TRBJ2-2; 11 nucleotides align to TRBD2. This CDR3 comprises 15 residues. The germline V gene encodes CDR1 MNHEY and CDR2 SMNVEV (reference sequence). The junction had 7 bases not matched to a gene; V was cut back by 7 bases and J by 6 bases. The CDR3: CASKGRGLAAGELFF. For the CDR3, the DNA is TGTGCCAGCAAAGGGAGGGGACTAGCGGCCGGGGAGCTGTTTTTT.

The chain recombines TRBV11-2 with TRBJ2-7; the D is unclear. This CDR3 is built from 13 residues. Germline V lookup: CDR1 SGHAT, CDR2 FQNNGV. V shed 1 base and J shed 0 bases, with 4 bases lying between them. The CDR3 DNA reads TGTGCCAGCAGCTTAGGCACCTCCTACGAGCAGTACTTC. This codes for CASSLGTSYEQYF.

The chain links TRBV4-2 to TRBJ1-1; tentatively, D is TRBD1 (5 bases). Trimming cost V 6 bases and J 2 bases, with 10 bases left between them. In germline, CDR1 is LGHNA, CDR2 YNFKEQ. The CDR3 has 13 amino acids. CDR3 protein: CASSETGNTEAFF. CDR3 bases: TGTGCCAGCAGTGAAACAGGTAACACTGAAGCTTTCTTT.

The chain uses TRBV6-5 and TRBJ2-7; TRBD1 matches 7 bases. Germline V CDR1 and CDR2: MNHEY, SVGAGI. The CDR3 loop spans 16 amino acids. The trim removed 4 bases at V and 2 bases at J, leaving 11 bases unmatched. The CDR3 is CASSSARQGSTYEQYF. The CDR3, as DNA: TGTGCCAGCAGTTCCGCCCGACAGGGTTCAACCTACGAGCAGTACTTC.

The J gene is TRBJ2-2, the V gene TRBV30, with D unresolved. The length of the CDR3 is 12 residues. Germline lookup yields CDR1 GTSNPN and CDR2 SVGIG (reference sequence). V lost 0 bases and J lost 4, with 3 bases in between. The DNA for the CDR3 is TGTGCCTGGAGTGTAACCACCGGGGAGCTGTTTTTT. It encodes CAWSVTTGELFF.

J is TRBJ1-1 and V is TRBV27, with TRBD1 as a possible D gene (6 bases). V was cut by 6 bases and J by 4 bases, with 15 bases left in between. This CDR3 comprises 14 residues. The germline gives CDR1 MNHEY, CDR2 SMNVEV (reference sequence). The CDR3 sequence is CASSLQGTRTEAFF. DNA for the CDR3: TGTGCCAGCAGCTTACAGGGAACCCGCACTGAAGCTTTCTTT.

J is TRBJ2-2 and V is TRBV5-8; 12 bases match TRBD2. V dropped 6 bases and J dropped 7; count of bases not matched to a gene: 13. There are 17 residues in the CDR3. Germline CDR1 reads SGHTS; CDR2 reads YDEGEE. CDR3 sequence reads: CASIRPGLAGLSGELFF. CDR3 bases: TGTGCCAGCATCAGACCCGGACTAGCGGGGTTAAGCGGGGAGCTGTTTTTT. Supplemented by reference TRBV5-8 and TRBJ2-2, the full variable domain reads EAGVTQSPTHLIKTRGQQATLRCSPISGHTSVYWYQQALGLGLQFLLWYDEGEERNRGNFPPRFSGRQFPNYSSELNVNALELEDSALYLCASIRPGLAGLSGELFFGEGSRLTVL.

This clone has just one count. The genes are TRBV5-1 and TRBJ1-4; D unresolved. Trimming left V 2 bases short and J 5 bases short, with 10 bases between. This CDR3 is built from 14 residues. Germline V gene data show CDR1 as SGHRS and CDR2 as YFSETQ. The CDR3: CASSFLGGNEKLFF. The DNA of the CDR3 is TGCGCCAGCAGCTTCTTGGGTGGGAATGAAAAACTGTTTTTT.

The table lists this clone with a few counts. This rearrangement joins TRBV15 to TRBJ2-5, with D unresolved. Trimming cost V 0 bases and J 5 bases, with 4 bases left between them. The CDR3 runs to 12 residues. Germline CDR1 is LNHNV and CDR2 is YYDKDF (reference sequence). The CDR3 sequence is CATSRELETQYF. The CDR3, as DNA: TGTGCCACCAGCAGAGAGTTGGAGACCCAGTACTTC.